This passage covers 13 T cell receptor beta chains from one sample sequenced in a study of somatic mutations in cytotoxic T cells in rheumatoid arthritis. Method: immunoSEQ multiplex PCR; TCRdb's copy keeps in-frame clones and lacks some. This sample yields about 10,000 clones, of which around 85% are seen a single time; 6.5% to 8% belongs to the top ten. Sequenced sample: CD8+ T cells sorted from blood. The receptor set was obtained from an adult with rheumatoid arthritis.

V usage is TRBV29-1 and J usage is TRBJ2-7; no reliable D call. This CDR3 spans 14 amino acids. The germline V gene has CDR1 SQVTM and CDR2 ANQGSEA. The V end was cut by 4 bases, the J end by 1 base, with 14 bases between. The CDR3 here is CSVVTDARSYEQYF. CDR3 nucleotides: TGCAGCGTTGTGACTGACGCGAGGTCCTACGAGCAGTACTTC.

CDR3 coding DNA: TGTGCCAGCAGCCCGACAGGGGAAGGCAATCAGCCCCAGCATTTT. This translates into CASSPTGEGNQPQHF. This chain links TRBV9 with TRBJ1-5, with 8 bases identical to TRBD1. Trimming at V came to 4 bases and at J to 2 bases, leaving 5 bases not matched to a gene. The CDR3 runs to 15 residues. From germline, CDR1 is SGDLS and CDR2 YYNGEE.

The gene calls are TRBV27 and TRBJ2-7; TRBD2 matches at 8 bases. Germline V CDR1 and CDR2: MNHEY, SMNVEV (reference sequence). The CDR3 sequence is 16 residues long. V lost 0 bases to trimming and J lost 6 bases; unmatched junction nucleotides: 10. CDR3 in DNA: TGTGCCAGCAGTTTATCTCCGGGACTAGTTGGTCTCGAGCAGTACTTC. Its protein product is CASSLSPGLVGLEQYF.

J is TRBJ2-1 and V is TRBV27; no firm D call. CDR3 length: 14 residues. With 3 bases removed from V and 6 bases from J, the gap between germline ends came to 12 bases. CDR1 and CDR2 (germline): MNHEY, SMNVEV (reference sequence). The CDR3 bases are TGTGCCAGCAGTTTCCGAGGACGCCTCAATGAGCAGTTCTTC. This gives the protein CASSFRGRLNEQFF.

This chain connects TRBV7-8 to TRBJ2-7, with 8 bases that match TRBD2. This CDR3 has 19 amino acids. Germline CDR1 and CDR2: SGHVS and FQNEAQ. The J segment lost 1 base and the V segment lost 1 base, leaving 15 bases of the junction unmatched. CDR3 sequence (DNA): TGTGCCAGCAGCTTAGGGGGGGGATCGCTAGCGGGCCATTCCTACGAGCAGTACTTC. As protein: CASSLGGGSLAGHSYEQYF. The variable domain in full, completed from reference TRBV7-8 and TRBJ2-7, reads GAGVSQSPRYKVAKRGQDVALRCDPISGHVSLFWYQQALGQGPEFLTYFQNEAQLDKSGLPSDRFFAERPEGSVSTLKIQRTQQEDSAVYLCASSLGGGSLAGHSYEQYFGPGTRLTVT.

The CDR3 DNA follows: TGTGCCAGCAGCGGGGCGGTGCCGGCCGCCGTGAACACTGAAGCTTTCTTT. Protein: CASSGAVPAAVNTEAFF. The rearrangement uses TRBV9 and TRBJ1-1, with no clear D. This CDR3 contains 17 residues. Deletions cut 3 bases from V and 0 bases from J, with 18 bases between. Per germline, CDR1 SGDLS and CDR2 YYNGEE.

V usage is TRBV5-6 and J usage is TRBJ1-2, with D perhaps TRBD1 (5 bases). Trimming left V 2 bases short and J 8 bases short, with 16 bases between. Germline V gene lookup returns CDR1 SGHDT and CDR2 YYEEEE. The CDR3 length is 14 residues. CDR3 DNA sequence: TGTGCCAGCAGCTTAGGTTCCCAGGGAGAAGGCTACACCTTC. Amino acids: CASSLGSQGEGYTF.

This clone was found once. The DNA of the CDR3 is TGTGCCAGCAGCCCCCAGACAGGGGAAGAGAACTATGGCTACACCTTC. It specifies CASSPQTGEENYGYTF. The rearrangement links TRBV7-6 to TRBJ1-2; 8 nucleotides match TRBD1. This CDR3 has 16 residues. The J segment lost 2 bases and the V segment lost 5 bases, leaving 10 bases of the junction unmatched. Germline V gene sequence: CDR1 SGHVS, CDR2 FNYEAQ.

V is TRBV14 and J is TRBJ1-2; D not resolved. Trimming took 2 bases from V and 8 from J, leaving 12 bases between them. Germline V gene lookup returns CDR1 SGHDN and CDR2 FVKESK. This CDR3 spans 13 amino acids. The chain's CDR3 is CASSQKGFWGYTF. DNA of the CDR3: TGTGCCAGCAGCCAAAAAGGGTTCTGGGGCTACACCTTC.

This clone showed up just a few times. The chain links TRBV7-6 to TRBJ2-1; D is unclear. Deletions cut 4 bases from V and 5 bases from J, with 18 bases between. Looked up from germline, CDR1 is SGHVS and CDR2 is FNYEAQ. The CDR3 loop spans 16 amino acids. The CDR3 sequence: CASSSPIATRDNEQFF. For the CDR3, the DNA is TGTGCCAGCAGCTCGCCGATCGCAACAAGGGACAATGAGCAGTTCTTC.

V is TRBV25-1 and J is TRBJ2-3; possibly TRBD1 for D (5 bases). Germline assignment: CDR1 MGHDK and CDR2 SYGVNS. This CDR3 is built from 16 residues. V was cut by 3 bases and J by 4 bases, with 17 bases left in between. CDR3 bases: TGTGCCAGCAGTGACCAAACTACCTGGGGCCCAGATACGCAGTATTTT. Protein sequence: CASSDQTTWGPDTQYF.

V gene TRBV10-3 combines with J gene TRBJ1-2; a possible D gene is TRBD1 (5 bases). Germline V gives CDR1 ENHRY, CDR2 SYGVKD. V was clipped by 3 bases and J by 7 bases, with 9 bases between them. This CDR3 is built from 12 residues. The CDR3 loop is CAISDGGSGYTF. The CDR3 DNA follows: TGTGCCATCAGTGACGGGGGGTCTGGCTACACCTTC.

The chain links TRBV13 to TRBJ2-3; D is ambiguous. CDR1 is PRHDT and CDR2 is FYEKMQ in the germline V gene (reference sequence). Trimming took 5 bases from V and 4 from J, leaving 16 bases between them. The CDR3 loop spans 15 amino acids. Here the CDR3 DNA reads TGTGCCAGCAGCCACGGCGGTACTCAAGCAGATACGCAGTATTTT. Translation: CASSHGGTQADTQYF.